This TCR beta chain was documented in a study of response to subunit inactivated influenza vaccine. Whole-study findings and limits: A suggestion made by the authors is that each seasonal influenza vaccination recruits few new T cells.

Germline V lookup: CDR1 SGHTA, CDR2 FQGNSA. The CDR3 loop spans 16 amino acids. Trimming took 7 bases from V and 3 from J; bases not matched to a gene: 11. A single record per CDR3 protein comes from TCRdb applying MiXCR to the RT-PCR reads. The sample consists of approximately 500,000 distinct CDR3 sequences, around a quarter of them appearing once. Concerning this clonotype itself: Antigen unknown.

The same data also went into a second study, on T cells expressing NK-cell markers. According to that study: Researchers built TCR beta cDNA using 5'RACE template switching with UMIs. Each TCR beta repertoire originated in sorted T cells that were CD3+CD56+NKG2C+, CD3+CD56+NKG2C- or CD3+CD56-NKG2C+. Most of the eight sequenced donors were HCMV-seropositive; one was seronegative.

The sequence came from a man aged 50 or older who received an inactivated influenza vaccine. Here the sequenced sample was CD4+ T cells sorted from PBMCs, taken 12 days after vaccination. The genes are TRBV7-2 and TRBJ2-7; TRBD2 matches 11 bases. The DNA of the CDR3 is TGTGCCAGCACCGTAACCGGGACTAGCGGCGTCTACGAGCAGTACTTC. It is translated as CASTVTGTSGVYEQYF. Complete variable domain (other parts from reference TRBV7-2 and TRBJ2-7): GAGVSQSPSNKVTEKGKDVELRCDPISGHTALYWYRQSLGQGLEFLIYFQGNSAPDKSGLPSDRFSAERTGGSVSTLTIQRTQQEDSAVYLCASTVTGTSGVYEQYFGPGTRLTVT.